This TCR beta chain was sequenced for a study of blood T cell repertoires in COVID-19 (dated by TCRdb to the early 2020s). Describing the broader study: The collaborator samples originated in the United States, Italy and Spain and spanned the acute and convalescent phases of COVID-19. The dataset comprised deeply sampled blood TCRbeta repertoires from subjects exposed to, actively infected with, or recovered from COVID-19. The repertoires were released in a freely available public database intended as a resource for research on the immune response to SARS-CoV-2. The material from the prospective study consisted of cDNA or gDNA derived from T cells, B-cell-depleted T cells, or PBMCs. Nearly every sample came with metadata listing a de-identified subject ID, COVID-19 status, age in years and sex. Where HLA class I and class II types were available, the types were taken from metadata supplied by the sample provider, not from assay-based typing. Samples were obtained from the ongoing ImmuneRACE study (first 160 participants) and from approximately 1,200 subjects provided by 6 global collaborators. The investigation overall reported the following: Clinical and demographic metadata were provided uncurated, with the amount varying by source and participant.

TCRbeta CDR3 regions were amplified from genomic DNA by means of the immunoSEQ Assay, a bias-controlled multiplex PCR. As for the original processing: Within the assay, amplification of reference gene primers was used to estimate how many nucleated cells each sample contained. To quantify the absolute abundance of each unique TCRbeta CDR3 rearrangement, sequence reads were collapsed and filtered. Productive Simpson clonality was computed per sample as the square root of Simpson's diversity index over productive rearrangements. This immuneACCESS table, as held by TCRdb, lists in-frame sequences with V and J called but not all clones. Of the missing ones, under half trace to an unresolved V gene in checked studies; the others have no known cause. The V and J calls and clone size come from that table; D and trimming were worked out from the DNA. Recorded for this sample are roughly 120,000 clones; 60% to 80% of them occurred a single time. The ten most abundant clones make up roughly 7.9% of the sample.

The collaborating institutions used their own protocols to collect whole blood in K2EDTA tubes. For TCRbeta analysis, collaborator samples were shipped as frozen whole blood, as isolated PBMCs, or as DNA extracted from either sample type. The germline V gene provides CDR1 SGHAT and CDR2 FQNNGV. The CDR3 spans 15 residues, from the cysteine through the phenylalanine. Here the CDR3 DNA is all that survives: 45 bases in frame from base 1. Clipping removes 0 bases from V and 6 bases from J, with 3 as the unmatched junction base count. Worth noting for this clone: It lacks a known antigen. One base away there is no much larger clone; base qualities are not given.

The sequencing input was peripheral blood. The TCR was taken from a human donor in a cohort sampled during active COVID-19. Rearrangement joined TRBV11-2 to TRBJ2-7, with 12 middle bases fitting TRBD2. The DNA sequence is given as TGTGCCAGCAGCTTAGATCGACTAGCGGGAGCCGAGCAGTACTTC. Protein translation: CASSLDRLAGAEQYF.